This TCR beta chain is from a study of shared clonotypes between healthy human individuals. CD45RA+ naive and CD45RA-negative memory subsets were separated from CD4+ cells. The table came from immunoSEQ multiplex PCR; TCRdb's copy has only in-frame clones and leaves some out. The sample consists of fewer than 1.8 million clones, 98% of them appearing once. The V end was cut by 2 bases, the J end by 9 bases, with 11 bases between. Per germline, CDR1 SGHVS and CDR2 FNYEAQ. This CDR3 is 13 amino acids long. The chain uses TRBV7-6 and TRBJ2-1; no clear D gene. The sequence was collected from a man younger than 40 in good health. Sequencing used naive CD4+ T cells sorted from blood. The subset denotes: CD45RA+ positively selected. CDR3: CASSLLSLGEQFF. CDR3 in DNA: TGTGCCAGCAGCTTATTGTCGTTAGGTGAGCAGTTCTTC.